This is a list of T cell receptor beta chains from one sample in a study of patients and donors after allogeneic stem cell transplantation. TCRdb independently ran MiXCR on the RT-PCR reads; one entry per CDR3 protein. Here the sample spans roughly 880,000 distinct CDR3 sequences, 18% being singletons. Sequences were obtained from blood, either unsorted or a sorted T cell fraction (not recorded which). Receptors were obtained from a human donor who was either an allogeneic HSCT recipient or a stem cell or donor lymphocyte infusion donor (not recorded which). It is not recorded whose cells these are; they may come from a transplant donor. CDR3s include the opening cysteine and the closing phenylalanine or tryptophan. A D gene is named only where the DNA matches it firmly. Some rows have no size entry. The others give once, few or many, or a class for an expanded clone.

D gene,J gene,clone size,V gene,CDR3 DNA,CDR3 protein
TRBD2,TRBJ2-1,few,TRBV7-2,TGTGCCAGCAGCCCCCTGAATAAGCGGGATTACAATGAGCAGTTCTTC,CASSPLNKRDYNEQFF
NA,TRBJ2-7,NA,TRBV7-2,TGTGCCAGCAGCTTAAGCGGAATCCGCGAGCAGTACTTC,CASSLSGIREQYF
TRBD1,TRBJ1-2,NA,TRBV27,TGTGCCAGCAGAACCTTCACGACAGGGGGAGCGAGCTACACCTTC,CASRTFTTGGASYTF
NA,TRBJ1-5,NA,TRBV12-3/TRBV12-4,TGTGCCAGCAGTGGGGTCTTAAGCAATCAGCCCCAGCATTTT,CASSGVLSNQPQHF
NA,TRBJ2-6,NA,TRBV25-1,TGTGCCAGCAGTTCACAAAGCTCTGGGGCCAACGTCCTGACTTTC,CASSSQSSGANVLTF
NA,TRBJ1-1,many,TRBV6-1,TGTGCCAGCAGTAGTGACATAAACACTGAAGCTTTCTTT,CASSSDINTEAFF
NA,TRBJ1-2,many,TRBV29-1,TGCAGCGTTGAAACCGGGACAAGCTATGGCTACACCTTC,CSVETGTSYGYTF
TRBD2,TRBJ2-3,few,TRBV24-1,TGTGCCACCAGTGGCAGCGGGGGGGCCCAAGATACGCAGTATTTT,CATSGSGGAQDTQYF
NA,TRBJ2-3,few,TRBV5-1,TGCGCCAGCAGCTCGCTGCAACCCCTAGGAACAGGCGAAGATACGCAGTATTTT,CASSSLQPLGTGEDTQYF
NA,TRBJ2-7,few,TRBV7-9,TGTGCCAGCAGCTTAATGAGTAGCGCCGCTTACGAGCAGTACTTC,CASSLMSSAAYEQYF
NA,TRBJ2-3,few,TRBV5-1,TGCGCCAGCAGCCACGAGACTTCCACGCAGTATTTT,CASSHETSTQYF
NA,TRBJ2-2,NA,TRBV3-1,TGTGCCAGCAGCCAGACAAGGACCGGGGAGCTGTTTTTT,CASSQTRTGELFF
TRBD2,TRBJ2-7,few,TRBV12-3/TRBV12-4,TGTGCCAGCAGGGCCGGGACTAGCACCTACGAGCAGTACTTC,CASRAGTSTYEQYF
TRBD1,TRBJ1-4,NA,TRBV7-8,TGTGCCAGCAGCCCCGACAGGGGATTTGGGGAAAAACTGTTTTTT,CASSPDRGFGEKLFF
TRBD1,TRBJ2-7,many,TRBV9,TGTGCCAGCAGCGCCGGGACAGGGACCTACGAGCAGTACTTC,CASSAGTGTYEQYF
NA,TRBJ1-5,NA,TRBV20-1,TGCAGTGCTAGTTATCAGCAAAATCAGCCCCAGCATTTT,CSASYQQNQPQHF
NA,TRBJ1-1,few,TRBV5-1,TGCGCCAGCAGCTCCGGCGGGAAGAACACTGAAGCTTTCTTT,CASSSGGKNTEAFF
NA,TRBJ1-1,NA,TRBV12-3/TRBV12-4,TGTGCCAGCAGTTTTCATGGACTTGAGGACACTGAAGCTTTCTTT,CASSFHGLEDTEAFF
TRBD1,TRBJ1-2,few,TRBV7-9,TGTGCCAGCAGCTTAGCGGGACAGGGGCCGGGCTATGGCTACACCTTC,CASSLAGQGPGYGYTF
NA,TRBJ2-3,few,TRBV6-2/TRBV6-3,TGTGCCAGCAGTTACACCTTACAGGGTTCGAACACAGATACGCAGTATTTT,CASSYTLQGSNTDTQYF
NA,TRBJ1-2,few,TRBV5-1,TGCGCCAGCAGCTTATATTGGGCAGAATCTAACTATGGCTACACCTTC,CASSLYWAESNYGYTF
NA,TRBJ2-7,few,TRBV3-1,TGTGCCAGCAGCCTCGAAGGAGGACAGATGTACTTC,CASSLEGGQMYF
TRBD1,TRBJ2-2,NA,TRBV20-1,TGCAGTGCTAGGTCGGGACAGAGGAACACCGGGGAGCTGTTTTTT,CSARSGQRNTGELFF
TRBD1,TRBJ2-5,few,TRBV13,TGTGCCAGCAGCAAAAGGGACAGGGATTACGCAACCCAGTACTTC,CASSKRDRDYATQYF
NA,TRBJ1-3,NA,TRBV12-3/TRBV12-4,TGTGCCAGCAGTACGGTCGGAAACACCATATATTTT,CASSTVGNTIYF
NA,TRBJ1-5,few,TRBV5-1,TGCGCCAGCAGCGAAACACCGGGACCAGGGCATCAGCCCCAGCATTTT,CASSETPGPGHQPQHF
TRBD2,TRBJ2-1,few,TRBV4-1,TGCGCCAGCAGCCCTTGGAGGGAGGGCTCCTACAATGAGCAGTTCTTC,CASSPWREGSYNEQFF
TRBD1,TRBJ2-2,few,TRBV12-3/TRBV12-4,TGTGCCAGCAGTTTAACAGGGGGCGGCTACACCGGGGAGCTGTTTTTT,CASSLTGGGYTGELFF
TRBD1,TRBJ2-1,few,TRBV5-1,TGCGCCAGCAGCCGACAGGGGGCGAATGAGCAGTTCTTC,CASSRQGANEQFF
NA,TRBJ2-1,many,TRBV10-3,TGTGCCATCAGTGACACGGTGGGGGAGCAGTTCTTC,CAISDTVGEQFF
TRBD2,TRBJ2-3,NA,TRBV11-2,TGTGCCAGCAGCTTTACCGGACGTGGCGGGGGGGTCACAGATACGCAGTATTTT,CASSFTGRGGGVTDTQYF
NA,TRBJ2-3,many,TRBV12-3/TRBV12-4,TGCGCAAGTGGAGGAGGGGGACCCCCGTATTTT,CASGGGGPPYF
NA,TRBJ1-1,NA,TRBV2,TGTGCCAGCAGGGAGGGGGTATCGAACACTGAAGCTTTCTTT,CASREGVSNTEAFF
TRBD1,TRBJ1-3,few,TRBV20-1,TGCAGTGCTAGAGTCACAGGGGGGGGAAACACCATATATTTT,CSARVTGGGNTIYF
NA,TRBJ1-2,NA,TRBV20-1,TGCAGTGCTAGTTTAGGGCAGAGATATGGCTACACCTTC,CSASLGQRYGYTF
TRBD1,TRBJ2-7,many,TRBV5-6,TGTGCCAGCAGCTTACGGACAGGGGGCAGGTACGAGCAGTACTTC,CASSLRTGGRYEQYF
NA,TRBJ2-7,few,TRBV28,TGTGCCAGCACCCCAAGCGGAAAAAGCTCCTACGAGCAGTACTTC,CASTPSGKSSYEQYF
NA,TRBJ2-5,few,TRBV20-1,TGCAGTGCTAGAGTTCCAGGGTTTCAAGAGACCCAGTACTTC,CSARVPGFQETQYF
TRBD1,TRBJ1-1,many,TRBV4-3,TGCGCCAGCAGCCAAGGCGTCCGGACAGGGCCGAACACTGAAGCTTTCTTT,CASSQGVRTGPNTEAFF
NA,TRBJ1-2,few,TRBV6-2/TRBV6-3,TGTGCCAGCAGCCTCGATAGGGGGACGTTTAACTATGGCTACACCTTC,CASSLDRGTFNYGYTF
NA,TRBJ1-5,NA,TRBV6-1,TGTGCCAGCAGTGATGCCTCCCGCAATCAGCCCCAGCATTTT,CASSDASRNQPQHF
NA,TRBJ1-1,NA,TRBV27,TGTGCCAGCAGTTTAATCGGGGAAAAGGGCATGAACACTGAAGCTTTCTTT,CASSLIGEKGMNTEAFF
NA,TRBJ2-7,few,TRBV12-3/TRBV12-4,TGTGCCAGCCAACCTGGAGGGTTGGGCTCCTACGAGCAGTACTTC,CASQPGGLGSYEQYF
NA,TRBJ2-7,NA,TRBV4-2,TGTGCCAGCAGCGAAAACCCCCGGGTGGGCGAGCAGTACTTC,CASSENPRVGEQYF
TRBD1,TRBJ2-7,NA,TRBV5-8,TGTGCCAGCAGCATCCACAGGGGCAGGTGGAACAACGAGCAGTACTTC,CASSIHRGRWNNEQYF
TRBD2,TRBJ2-1,NA,TRBV6-1,TGTGCCAGCAGAGGTAGCGGGACCAGCGGAAATGAGCAGTTCTTC,CASRGSGTSGNEQFF
NA,TRBJ1-5,NA,TRBV3-1,TGTGCCAGCAGCCAAGAAGGTAGGGCAAGGGGCAATCAGCCCCAGCATTTT,CASSQEGRARGNQPQHF
NA,TRBJ1-2,NA,TRBV5-5,TGTGCCAGCAGCTTTTACAGGGTAGACTATGGCTACACCTTC,CASSFYRVDYGYTF